Presented here are 27 T cell receptor beta chains from one specimen sequenced in a study of blood T cell repertoires in COVID-19. Here immunoSEQ multiplex PCR was the method, and the copy in TCRdb shows in-frame clones only, minus some. The table shows about 36,000 clones, with about 81% occurring only once. What was sequenced was peripheral blood. The receptors originated from a human donor in a cohort sampled during active or convalescent COVID-19. The donor label of this sample is uncertain.

This clone came up once. The rearrangement joins TRBV4-3 to TRBJ1-1, with TRBD1 as a possible D gene (6 bases). Trimming took off 4 bases at V and 4 bases at J, with 16 bases between the two ends. Germline lookup yields CDR1 LGHNA and CDR2 YSLEER. CDR3 size: 15 residues. Written as DNA, the CDR3 is TGCGCCAGCAGCCCCGGGCAGGGGCTAATCACTGAAGCTTTCTTT. It translates to CASSPGQGLITEAFF.

This chain links TRBV5-1 with TRBJ1-3; D is perhaps TRBD1 (5 bases). CDR3 length equals 15 residues. Germline assignment: CDR1 SGHRS and CDR2 YFSETQ. V was clipped by 0 bases and J by 0 bases, with 7 bases between them. The CDR3: CASSLGQSSGNTIYF. The CDR3 bases are TGCGCCAGCAGCTTGGGACAGAGCTCTGGAAACACCATATATTTT.

This chain joins TRBV19 and TRBJ1-1; no firm D call. The V end lost 1 base, the J end lost 4 bases, and 7 bases lay between the germline ends. In germline, CDR1 is LNHDA, CDR2 SQIVND (reference sequence). CDR3 length: 13 amino acids. CDR3 in amino acids: CASSIAGPTEAFF. In DNA form, the CDR3 reads TGTGCCAGTAGTATAGCTGGGCCCACTGAAGCTTTCTTT.

The chain has TRBV25-1 and TRBJ1-2, with D possibly being TRBD1 (5 bases). Germline V gene lookup returns CDR1 MGHDK and CDR2 SYGVNS. V lost 3 bases, J lost 8 bases, and 16 bases lay in between. This CDR3 region has 14 residues. CDR3 nucleotides: TGTGCCAGCAGTGATGTAGCAGGGTATGAGGGCTACACCTTC. The encoded protein is CASSDVAGYEGYTF.

J is TRBJ2-1 and V is TRBV7-9, with a possible D match to TRBD2 (6 bases). V dropped 1 base and J dropped 2 bases, with 9 bases sitting between them. The germline V gene has CDR1 SEHNR and CDR2 FQNEAQ (reference sequence). The CDR3 extends over 15 amino acids. CDR3 loop: CASSLGRGTYNEQFF. The CDR3 DNA follows: TGTGCCAGCAGCTTAGGGCGGGGAACCTACAATGAGCAGTTCTTC.

This sequence joins TRBV24-1 and TRBJ2-5; TRBD1 is a possible D gene (6 bases). The germline V gene has CDR1 KGHDR and CDR2 SFDVKD. V lost 4 bases, J lost 5 bases, and 13 bases lay in between. This CDR3 spans 14 amino acids. In DNA form, the CDR3 reads TGTGCCACCAGTGACCCCCGGGGACACGAGACCCAGTACTTC. It yields the protein CATSDPRGHETQYF.

The rearrangement links TRBV2 to TRBJ2-3; 15 bases are a match to TRBD2. Germline V gene sequence: CDR1 SNHLY, CDR2 FYNNEI. The ends lost 4 bases at V and 6 bases at J; junction bases unmatched: 2. The CDR3 is made up of 15 amino acids. As DNA, the CDR3 is TGTGCCAGCAGTGCCGGGACTAGCGGGAGGGATACGCAGTATTTT. This translates into CASSAGTSGRDTQYF.

V usage is TRBV11-1 and J usage is TRBJ1-6; D unclear. The V end lost 1 base, the J end lost 7 bases, and 11 bases lay between the germline ends. The CDR3 has 15 amino acids. Germline V gene data show CDR1 as SGHAT and CDR2 as FQDESV (reference sequence). The CDR3 protein is CASSLDYTVNSPLHF. CDR3 coding DNA: TGTGCCAGCAGCTTAGACTACACGGTCAATTCACCCCTCCACTTT. The complete variable domain, with remaining parts taken from reference TRBV11-1 and TRBJ1-6, reads EAEVAQSPRYKITEKSQAVAFWCDPISGHATLYWYRQILGQGPELLVQFQDESVVDDSQLPKDRFSAERLKGVDSTLKIQPAELGDSAMYLCASSLDYTVNSPLHFGNGTRLTVT.

The chain has TRBV7-9 and TRBJ2-7, with 7 bases fitting TRBD2. The J segment lost 9 bases and the V segment lost 3 bases, leaving 5 bases of the junction unmatched. The CDR3 is made up of 12 amino acids. Germline V gives CDR1 SEHNR, CDR2 FQNEAQ (reference sequence). The CDR3 here is CASSFEGRVQYF. The CDR3 nucleotides are TGTGCCAGCAGCTTTGAGGGGAGGGTGCAGTACTTC. The full variable domain, its missing parts supplied by reference TRBV7-9 and TRBJ2-7, is DTGVSQNPRHKITKRGQNVTFRCDPISEHNRLYWYRQTLGQGPEFLTYFQNEAQLEKSRLLSDRFSAERPKGSFSTLEIQRTEQGDSAMYLCASSFEGRVQYFGPGTRLTVT.

The chain couples TRBV14 to TRBJ2-7; the match to TRBD1 covers 7 bases. V was clipped by 5 bases and J by 2 bases; unmatched bases: 6. The CDR3 is 14 residues long. Germline V gene data show CDR1 as SGHDN and CDR2 as FVKESK. The CDR3 bases are TGTGCCAGCAGCGACCTGGGACAGACCTACGAGCAGTACTTC. This codes for CASSDLGQTYEQYF. The variable domain in full, with the rest retrieved from reference TRBV14 and TRBJ2-7, is EAGVTQFPSHSVIEKGQTVTLRCDPISGHDNLYWYRRVMGKEIKFLLHFVKESKQDESGMPNNRFLAERTGGTYSTLKVQPAELEDSGVYFCASSDLGQTYEQYFGPGTRLTVT.

V gene TRBV28 combines with J gene TRBJ1-2; D uncertain. The CDR3 length is 14 residues. Germline-derived CDR1 and CDR2 are MDHEN and SYDVKM. V dropped 6 bases and J dropped 7 bases, with 18 bases sitting between them. CDR3 coding DNA: TGTGCCAGCAGCCCTCACCAGGACTCCCCTGGCTACACCTTC. This encodes CASSPHQDSPGYTF.

This rearrangement joins TRBV5-1 to TRBJ2-5, with TRBD1 identical over 8 bases. This CDR3 is 15 amino acids long. With 4 bases clipped from V and 10 bases from J, the junction kept 15 bases outside the gene matches. Germline CDR1 SGHRS, CDR2 YFSETQ. CDR3 in DNA: TGCGCCAGCAGCCTCCAGCAGGGGGCAGGGAGACACCAGTACTTC. Amino acid sequence: CASSLQQGAGRHQYF.

The V call is TRBV5-5, the J call TRBJ2-1, with D possibly being TRBD1 (6 bases). Trimming pared 0 bases from V and 5 bases from J, leaving 9 bases between. Looked up from germline, CDR1 is SGHKS and CDR2 is YYEKEE (reference sequence). The CDR3 is made up of 14 amino acids. CDR3 in DNA: TGTGCCAGCAGCTTGGTGGGACACCACAATGAGCAGTTCTTC. Amino acids: CASSLVGHHNEQFF.

The rearrangement uses TRBV19 and TRBJ2-2; 12 bases line up with TRBD2. The ends lost 6 bases at V and 2 bases at J; junction bases unmatched: 4. The CDR3 length is 16 residues. The germline V gene has CDR1 LNHDA and CDR2 SQIVND (reference sequence). CDR3 bases: TGTGCCAGTAGAGGACTAGCGGGAATCAACACCGGGGAGCTGTTTTTT. Amino acids: CASRGLAGINTGELFF.

J is TRBJ2-5 and V is TRBV18; 9 bases line up with TRBD1. The germline V gene has CDR1 KGHSH and CDR2 LQKENI. The CDR3 runs to 16 residues. V gave up 4 bases and J gave up 5 bases; unmatched junction bases: 11. The CDR3 spells CASSLSGTGIGETQYF. CDR3 in DNA: TGTGCCAGCTCACTTTCCGGGACAGGGATTGGGGAGACCCAGTACTTC.

J is TRBJ2-5 and V is TRBV24-1; 12 bases are shared with TRBD2. V was pared by 1 base and J by 5 bases, with 7 bases of the junction left unmatched. Germline assignment: CDR1 KGHDR and CDR2 SFDVKD. The CDR3 extends over 17 amino acids. The chain's CDR3 is CATSDFQTTSGRETQYF. The CDR3 coding sequence is TGTGCCACCAGTGATTTCCAAACCACTAGCGGGAGGGAGACCCAGTACTTC.

This clone was observed a handful of times. The V and J genes are TRBV14 and TRBJ2-1; D uncertain. CDR3 length: 14 residues. The V end lost 0 bases, the J end lost 2 bases, and 5 bases lay between the germline ends. Germline V gene sequence: CDR1 SGHDN, CDR2 FVKESK. This CDR3 reads CASSQDLAYNEQFF. Written as DNA, the CDR3 is TGTGCCAGCAGCCAAGATCTCGCCTACAATGAGCAGTTCTTC. Filled out from reference TRBV14 and TRBJ2-1, the complete variable domain reads EAGVTQFPSHSVIEKGQTVTLRCDPISGHDNLYWYRRVMGKEIKFLLHFVKESKQDESGMPNNRFLAERTGGTYSTLKVQPAELEDSGVYFCASSQDLAYNEQFFGPGTRLTVL.

In this sample, this clone turned up once. The rearrangement uses TRBV6-2 or TRBV6-3 and TRBJ2-3, with a tentative D call TRBD1 (6 bases). The CDR3 length is 17 residues. V was shortened by 5 bases and J by 2 bases, with 20 bases between the two germline ends. Germline CDR1 reads MNHEY; CDR2 reads SVGEGT. CDR3 sequence reads: CASSTWTAIGPTDTQYF. The CDR3 DNA follows: TGTGCCAGCAGTACTTGGACAGCGATCGGACCCACAGATACGCAGTATTTT.

The chain recombines TRBV7-9 with TRBJ1-1; D is possibly TRBD1 (6 bases). Germline CDR1 is SEHNR and CDR2 is FQNEAQ (reference sequence). This CDR3 has 14 residues. V was shortened by 3 bases and J by 0 bases, with 8 bases between the two germline ends. CDR3 nucleotide sequence: TGTGCCAGCAGCTTTGGACAGATGAACACTGAAGCTTTCTTT. Translated: CASSFGQMNTEAFF.

There are a few counts of this clone. The chain carries TRBV30 and TRBJ2-5; 7 nucleotides align to TRBD1. Per germline, CDR1 GTSNPN and CDR2 SVGIG (reference sequence). This CDR3 spans 14 amino acids. The V and J ends lost 1 base and 5 bases, in that order; junction bases with no gene match: 7. This CDR3 reads CAWSGDSLGETQYF. CDR3 DNA sequence: TGTGCCTGGAGTGGGGACAGCCTAGGGGAGACCCAGTACTTC.

There are a few counts of this clone. V and J are TRBV6-4 and TRBJ1-5, with TRBD1 identical over 8 bases. V was pared by 8 bases and J by 5 bases, with 8 bases of the junction left unmatched. The CDR3 sequence is 14 residues long. Germline lookup yields CDR1 MRHNA and CDR2 SNTAGT. The CDR3 region is CASVRQGRDQPQHF. DNA of the CDR3: TGTGCCAGCGTCCGACAGGGGAGAGATCAGCCCCAGCATTTT.

The chain combines TRBV7-2 with TRBJ1-1, with D possibly being TRBD1 (5 bases). Germline V gene sequence: CDR1 SGHTA, CDR2 FQGNSA. The CDR3 is made up of 14 amino acids. V was trimmed by 3 bases and J by 4 bases, leaving 12 bases between them. CDR3 sequence: CASSFQQAITEAFF. CDR3 in DNA: TGTGCCAGCAGCTTCCAACAGGCGATCACTGAAGCTTTCTTT.

V is TRBV9 and J is TRBJ2-3, with 8 nucleotides matching TRBD2. Germline-derived CDR1 and CDR2 are SGDLS and YYNGEE. CDR3 size: 16 residues. V lost 4 bases, J lost 2 bases, and 9 bases stayed unmatched. CDR3 nucleotides: TGTGCCAGCAGCCCCCGGGGGGGGGAAATCACAGATACGCAGTATTTT. Its translation is CASSPRGGEITDTQYF.

The gene calls are TRBV19 and TRBJ1-2, with 8 nucleotides matching TRBD1. The V and J ends lost 4 bases and 3 bases, in that order; junction bases with no gene match: 4. The CDR3 spans 14 residues. The germline V gene has CDR1 LNHDA and CDR2 SQIVND (reference sequence). The CDR3 sequence: CASSTGQGYYGYTF. CDR3 sequence (DNA): TGTGCCAGTAGTACCGGACAGGGTTACTATGGCTACACCTTC.

The V gene is TRBV18, the J gene TRBJ2-1, with D possibly matching TRBD2 (5 bases). The CDR3 runs 15 residues. The V gene lost 3 bases and the J gene lost 2 bases, with 11 bases spanning the gap. CDR1 is KGHSH, CDR2 LQKENI, per germline. CDR3 in DNA: TGTGCCAGCTCACCTGAGGGCGCAGCCTACAATGAGCAGTTCTTC. It codes for CASSPEGAAYNEQFF.

The rearrangement uses TRBV30 and TRBJ2-3, with TRBD1 identical over 7 bases. Germline V gene lookup returns CDR1 GTSNPN and CDR2 SVGIG (reference sequence). The ends lost 6 bases at V and 2 bases at J; junction bases unmatched: 5. CDR3 size: 13 residues. CDR3 in DNA: TGTGCCTGCCCGGGACAGATCACAGATACGCAGTATTTT. Its protein product is CACPGQITDTQYF.

V usage is TRBV24-1 and J usage is TRBJ2-5; D may be TRBD1 (6 bases). Trimming shortened V by 5 bases and J by 5 bases, and 26 bases separated the two germline ends. Per the germline V gene, CDR1 is KGHDR and CDR2 is SFDVKD. This CDR3 comprises 18 residues. The CDR3 reads CATSGVSGQGKTKETQYF. In DNA form, the CDR3 reads TGTGCCACCAGTGGAGTAAGTGGGCAGGGGAAGACCAAGGAGACCCAGTACTTC.